Shown below are 24 T cell receptor beta chains from a single sample sequenced in a study of early T cells in non-severe SARS-CoV-2 infection. TCRdb redid the calling of the 5' RACE reads with MiXCR, one entry per CDR3 protein. This sample has around 82,000 distinct CDR3 sequences; about 10% occur once, and the top ten carry 4.7%. Sequencing input: whole blood. The origin of the receptors is an adult who was a healthcare worker with PCR-confirmed SARS-CoV-2 infection or an uninfected control (not recorded which).

This clonotype has a handful of counts. V usage is TRBV4-1 and J usage is TRBJ2-3; TRBD2 might be the D (6 bases). Germline V gene lookup returns CDR1 MGHRA and CDR2 YSYEKL. V lost 3 bases and J 2 bases, leaving 15 bases between the germline ends. The CDR3 consists of 16 residues. CDR3 loop: CASSQRFGGTTDTQYF. CDR3 in DNA: TGCGCCAGCAGCCAGAGGTTCGGGGGTACCACAGATACGCAGTATTTT.

The chain has TRBV2 and TRBJ2-6; D assignment may be TRBD1 or TRBD2 (5 bases each). This CDR3 is built from 16 residues. The germline CDR1 and CDR2 sequences are SNHLY and FYNNEI. Deletions cut 7 bases from V and 0 bases from J, with 13 bases between. CDR3: CASTGTVSSGANVLTF. The CDR3 bases are TGTGCCAGCACCGGGACCGTTAGCTCTGGGGCCAACGTCCTGACTTTC.

This clonotype has at least ten counts. This CDR3 is CSVEGEVLNTEAFF. In DNA form, the CDR3 reads TGCAGCGTTGAAGGGGAGGTCCTGAACACTGAAGCTTTCTTT. The chain carries TRBV29-1 and TRBJ1-1; no firm D call. The CDR3 consists of 14 residues. V dropped 1 base and J dropped 0 bases, with 9 bases sitting between them. CDR1 and CDR2 from the germline V gene are SQVTM and ANQGSEA.

This chain links TRBV2 with TRBJ2-5; no clear D. This CDR3 region has 13 residues. Germline CDR1 and CDR2: SNHLY and FYNNEI. V was shortened by 2 bases and J by 2 bases, with 6 bases between the two germline ends. CDR3 sequence: CASSESQQETQYF. The CDR3 coding sequence is TGTGCCAGCAGTGAAAGTCAGCAAGAGACCCAGTACTTC.

The chain employs TRBV5-1 and TRBJ2-7, with D tentatively TRBD1 (6 bases). CDR1 SGHRS and CDR2 YFSETQ come from the germline V gene. With 0 bases removed from V and 6 bases from J, the gap between germline ends came to 10 bases. This CDR3 has 13 residues. CDR3 DNA: TGCGCCAGCAGCTTGGACAGGGTTGGCGAGCAGTACTTC. The encoded protein is CASSLDRVGEQYF.

This clonotype was detected a few times. The V gene is TRBV7-9, the J gene TRBJ2-6; D unresolved. Germline values: CDR1 SEHNR, CDR2 FQNEAQ (reference sequence). V gave up 7 bases and J gave up 0 bases, with 4 bases separating them. CDR3 length: 13 residues. For the CDR3, the DNA is TGTGCCAGCATTCACTCTGGGGCCAACGTCCTGACTTTC. Protein: CASIHSGANVLTF.

The sample holds a few counts of this clonotype. The chain combines TRBV6-4 with TRBJ1-6; 11 bases are shared with TRBD1. The V segment lost 3 bases and the J segment 11 bases; nucleotides outside the gene matches: 3. The CDR3 spans 14 residues. Germline V CDR1 and CDR2: MRHNA, SNTAGT. CDR3 sequence reads: CASSDGQGATPLHF. The CDR3, as DNA: TGTGCCAGCAGTGATGGACAGGGGGCCACACCCCTCCACTTT.

The V gene is TRBV29-1, the J gene TRBJ1-4; D remains unclear. The CDR3 totals 13 residues. Trimming pared 3 bases from V and 3 bases from J, leaving 8 bases between. Germline V lookup: CDR1 SQVTM, CDR2 ANQGSEA. This CDR3 is CSVDNGANEKLFF. In DNA form, the CDR3 reads TGCAGCGTTGATAACGGGGCTAATGAAAAACTGTTTTTT.

The chain links TRBV24-1 to TRBJ1-5, with D uncertain. This CDR3 is built from 13 residues. With 6 bases removed from V and 4 bases from J, the gap between germline ends came to 9 bases. Germline CDR1 is KGHDR and CDR2 is SFDVKD. The CDR3 DNA reads TGTGCCACCAGTCGCGAAGGGAATCAGCCCCAGCATTTT. Residues: CATSREGNQPQHF.

The chain employs TRBV7-9 and TRBJ2-2; D is unresolved. V lost 6 bases and J lost 6, with 2 bases in between. The germline V gene encodes CDR1 SEHNR and CDR2 FQNEAQ (reference sequence). This CDR3 is 10 amino acids long. DNA for the CDR3: TGTGCCAGCAGGTCCGGGGAGCTGTTTTTT. This encodes CASRSGELFF.

Written as DNA, the CDR3 is TGTGCCACCAGTGATTTGCCCAGTCCTACCCAGTACTTC. Its protein is CATSDLPSPTQYF. The chain recombines TRBV24-1 with TRBJ2-5; D not certain. Per the germline V gene, CDR1 is KGHDR and CDR2 is SFDVKD. V lost 0 bases, J lost 8 bases, and 9 bases lay in between. CDR3 size: 13 residues.

The chain couples TRBV10-2 to TRBJ2-1; D not certain. The CDR3 runs to 12 residues. Germline CDR1 WSHSY, CDR2 SAAADI. Deletions cut 2 bases from V and 6 bases from J, with 5 bases between. Here the CDR3 DNA reads TGCGCCAGCAGTGAGGGCTTCAATGAGCAGTTCTTC. Translated, it gives CASSEGFNEQFF.

This clonotype was observed many times. The V gene is TRBV5-1, the J gene TRBJ2-3; D is unresolved. Deletions cut 0 bases from V and 4 bases from J, with 15 bases between. The CDR3 has 16 amino acids. From germline, CDR1 is SGHRS and CDR2 YFSETQ. DNA for the CDR3: TGCGCCAGCAGCTTGGATGGGATGGTTTTGCCAGATACGCAGTATTTT. Amino acids: CASSLDGMVLPDTQYF.

This clonotype was seen at least ten times. The rearrangement links TRBV2 to TRBJ2-7; TRBD2 aligns across 8 bases. The V and J ends lost 5 bases and 6 bases, in that order; junction bases with no gene match: 9. This CDR3 is 14 amino acids long. Looked up from germline, CDR1 is SNHLY and CDR2 is FYNNEI. CDR3 amino acids: CASSRGGRGSEQYF. DNA for the CDR3: TGTGCCAGCAGTCGGGGGGGCCGGGGGAGCGAGCAGTACTTC.

This clonotype showed up many times. V and J are TRBV5-1 and TRBJ2-7; D is possibly TRBD1 (5 bases). Germline assignment: CDR1 SGHRS and CDR2 YFSETQ. The CDR3 is made up of 14 amino acids. Trimming stripped 0 bases from V and 0 bases from J, with 7 bases between. The CDR3 coding sequence is TGCGCCAGCAGCTTGGACAGGTCCTCCTACGAGCAGTACTTC. Translating it yields CASSLDRSSYEQYF.

A few counts support this clonotype. The rearrangement links TRBV3-2 to TRBJ1-6; TRBD1, the table's D call, lacks a check against the DNA. TRBV3-2 is noted as a pseudogene. This CDR3 contains 17 residues. The CDR3 protein is CASSQRDRGAYNSPLHF. In DNA, the CDR3 is TGTGCCAGCAGCCAACGCGACAGGGGAGCCTATAATTCACCCCTCCACTTT.

A few counts support this clonotype. The chain combines TRBV2 with TRBJ1-1, with 10 bases that match TRBD1. Germline CDR1 reads SNHLY; CDR2 reads FYNNEI. This CDR3 contains 15 residues. Losses at the gene ends were 6 bases for V and 5 bases for J; bases not matched to a gene: 9. In nucleotides, the CDR3 is TGTGCCAGCAGCTTCGACAGGGGGCCGGGGACTGAAGCTTTCTTT. This sequence encodes CASSFDRGPGTEAFF.

This clonotype was counted only a few times. J is TRBJ2-1 and V is TRBV20-1; 9 bases match TRBD2. Germline V gene data show CDR1 as DFQATT and CDR2 as SNEGSKA (reference sequence). The V gene end was trimmed by 6 bases and the J gene end by 4 bases; junction bases not matched to a gene: 7. The CDR3 has 14 residues. The CDR3 DNA sequence: TGCAGTGCCACGGGACTAGCAGAGTACAATGAGCAGTTCTTC. This sequence encodes CSATGLAEYNEQFF.

The chain couples TRBV6-5 to TRBJ1-1; D perhaps matches TRBD1 (6 bases). V was cut by 5 bases and J by 4 bases, with 17 bases left in between. CDR3 length equals 15 residues. The germline CDR1 and CDR2 sequences are MNHEY and SVGAGI. CDR3 sequence: CASSTWTVSGTEAFF. In DNA form, the CDR3 reads TGTGCCAGCAGTACCTGGACAGTCTCGGGCACTGAAGCTTTCTTT.

This clonotype appeared many times. V and J are TRBV27 and TRBJ1-1; 7 bases match TRBD1. The CDR3 consists of 13 residues. V dropped 2 bases and J dropped 4; count of bases not matched to a gene: 1. Germline V gene lookup returns CDR1 MNHEY and CDR2 SMNVEV (reference sequence). CDR3 in DNA: TGTGCCAGCAGTTTACACAGGGGCACTGAAGCTTTCTTT. Amino acids: CASSLHRGTEAFF.

The genes are TRBV6-1 and TRBJ1-6, with 7 bases that match TRBD1. Germline lookup yields CDR1 MNHNS and CDR2 SASEGT. The trim removed 4 bases at V and 5 bases at J, leaving 5 bases unmatched. This CDR3 contains 15 residues. In DNA form, the CDR3 reads TGTGCCAGCAGTGGGACAGGAGGGCATAATTCACCCCTCCACTTT. This encodes CASSGTGGHNSPLHF.

The gene calls are TRBV9 and TRBJ2-1, with D hard to call. The germline V and J ends were trimmed by 2 bases and 0 bases, with 12 bases remaining between them. The CDR3 sequence is 16 residues long. Germline V gene lookup returns CDR1 SGDLS and CDR2 YYNGEE. The CDR3 loop is CASSVTAASSYNEQFF. The CDR3 nucleotides read TGTGCCAGCAGCGTTACTGCTGCTAGCTCCTACAATGAGCAGTTCTTC.

This clonotype was detected ten times or more. The V call is TRBV2, the J call TRBJ2-7, with D unclear. Germline V gives CDR1 SNHLY, CDR2 FYNNEI. Trimming took off 5 bases at V and 1 base at J, with 3 bases between the two ends. The CDR3 runs 11 residues. As DNA, the CDR3 is TGTGCCAGCAGTCGTTCCTACGAGCAGTACTTC. Protein sequence: CASSRSYEQYF.

This clonotype appeared many times. This sequence joins TRBV20-1 and TRBJ2-1; TRBD2 aligns across 10 bases. The CDR3 runs 16 residues. The V gene's germline CDR1 is DFQATT and CDR2 SNEGSKA (reference sequence). The junction had 8 bases not matched to a gene; V was cut back by 2 bases and J by 4 bases. CDR3 residues: CSARSASGGHYNEQFF. Written as DNA, the CDR3 is TGCAGTGCTAGATCGGCTAGCGGGGGCCATTACAATGAGCAGTTCTTC.